This TCR beta chain was obtained from a study of T-cell memory formation after mild COVID-19. Study details: Across donors, TCR clusters were largely donor specific. Study results and caveats: Contracting CD4+ clones were located mainly in CM and EM, and CD8+ clones in EMRA.

Details on this clonotype: Its antigen remains unidentified.

The TCR alpha and TCR beta cDNA libraries, bearing sample barcodes and UMIs, were generated by 5'RACE using constant-segment primers. In TCRdb, the 5' RACE reads were re-called with MiXCR into one record per CDR3 protein. Of approximately 340,000 distinct CDR3 sequences listed, over 10% were seen once; the top ten hold about 21%. The CDR3 contains 15 residues. V dropped 6 bases and J dropped 0 bases, with 15 bases sitting between them. Looked up from germline, CDR1 is MDHEN and CDR2 is SYDVKM. The chain has TRBV28 and TRBJ2-7; D may correspond to TRBD1 or TRBD2 (5 bases each). Sequences were obtained from PBMCs or a T cell subset sorted from them (not recorded which). The clonotype originates from a young man who had mild COVID-19 (a few samples of this study predate the infection). Cell type and time point are not known. The CDR3 spells CASSPAPGSSYEQYV. CDR3 nucleotides: TGTGCCAGCAGCCCTGCCCCAGGGAGCTCCTACGAGCAGTACGTC.